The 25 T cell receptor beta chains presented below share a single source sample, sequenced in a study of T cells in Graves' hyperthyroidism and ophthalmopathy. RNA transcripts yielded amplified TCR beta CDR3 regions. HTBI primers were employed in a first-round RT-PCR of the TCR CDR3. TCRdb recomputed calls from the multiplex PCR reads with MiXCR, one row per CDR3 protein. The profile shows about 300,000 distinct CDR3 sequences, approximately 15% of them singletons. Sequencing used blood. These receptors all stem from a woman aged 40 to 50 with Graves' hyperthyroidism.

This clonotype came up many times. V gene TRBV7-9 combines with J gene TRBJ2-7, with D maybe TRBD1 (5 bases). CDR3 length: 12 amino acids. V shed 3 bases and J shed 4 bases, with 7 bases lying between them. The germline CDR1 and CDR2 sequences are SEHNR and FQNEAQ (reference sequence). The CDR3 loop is CASSFSGYEQYF. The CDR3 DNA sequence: TGTGCCAGCAGCTTCTCAGGGTACGAGCAGTACTTC.

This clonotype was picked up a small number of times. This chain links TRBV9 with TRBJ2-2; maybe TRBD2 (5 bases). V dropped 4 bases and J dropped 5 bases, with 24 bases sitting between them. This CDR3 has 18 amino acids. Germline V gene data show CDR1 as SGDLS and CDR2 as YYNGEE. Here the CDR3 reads CASSPSPHSLSGTGELFF. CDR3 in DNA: TGTGCCAGCAGCCCAAGCCCACACTCCCTTTCGGGGACCGGGGAGCTGTTTTTT.

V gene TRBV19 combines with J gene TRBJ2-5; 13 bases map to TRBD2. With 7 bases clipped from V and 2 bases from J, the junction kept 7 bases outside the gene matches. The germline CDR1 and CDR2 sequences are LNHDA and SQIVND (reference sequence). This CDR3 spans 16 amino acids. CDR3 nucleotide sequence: TGTGCCAGTACCGGACTAGCGGGAGCGGGGCAAGAGACCCAGTACTTC. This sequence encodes CASTGLAGAGQETQYF.

CDR3 sequence: CASSTLETQYF. The CDR3 DNA reads TGTGCCAGTAGTACGCTTGAGACCCAGTACTTC. This chain links TRBV19 with TRBJ2-5; D remains unclear. This CDR3 region has 11 residues. Trimming stripped 4 bases from V and 5 bases from J, with 5 bases between. The germline V gene has CDR1 LNHDA and CDR2 SQIVND (reference sequence).

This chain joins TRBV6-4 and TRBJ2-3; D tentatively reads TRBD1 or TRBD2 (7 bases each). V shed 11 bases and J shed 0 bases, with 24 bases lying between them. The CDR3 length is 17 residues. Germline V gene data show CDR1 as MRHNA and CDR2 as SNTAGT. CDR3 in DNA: TGTGCCTTCCCCCATGGCAGGGGGGGGGATAGCACAGATACGCAGTATTTT. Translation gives CAFPHGRGGDSTDTQYF.

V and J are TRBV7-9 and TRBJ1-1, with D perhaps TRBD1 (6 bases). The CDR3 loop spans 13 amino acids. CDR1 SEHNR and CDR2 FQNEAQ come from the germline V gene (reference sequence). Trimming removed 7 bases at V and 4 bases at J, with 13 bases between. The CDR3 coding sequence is TGTGCCAGCACCATAGGGGGGCGCACTGAAGCTTTCTTT. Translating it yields CASTIGGRTEAFF. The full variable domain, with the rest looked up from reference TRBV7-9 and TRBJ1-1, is DTGVSQNPRHKITKRGQNVTFRCDPISEHNRLYWYRQTLGQGPEFLTYFQNEAQLEKSRLLSDRFSAERPKGSFSTLEIQRTEQGDSAMYLCASTIGGRTEAFFGQGTRLTVV.

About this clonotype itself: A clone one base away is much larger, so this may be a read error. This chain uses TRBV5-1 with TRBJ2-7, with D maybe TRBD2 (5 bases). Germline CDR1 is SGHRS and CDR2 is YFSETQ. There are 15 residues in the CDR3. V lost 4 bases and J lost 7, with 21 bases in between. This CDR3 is CASSAAGFRGREQYF. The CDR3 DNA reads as TGCGCCAGCAGCGCCGCCGGGTTCCGTGGGAGAGAGCAGTACTTC.

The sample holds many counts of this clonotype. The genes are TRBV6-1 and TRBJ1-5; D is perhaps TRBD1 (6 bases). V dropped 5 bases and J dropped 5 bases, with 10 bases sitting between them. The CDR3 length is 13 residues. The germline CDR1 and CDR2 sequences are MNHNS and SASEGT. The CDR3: CASSTGIDQPQHF. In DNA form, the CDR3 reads TGTGCCAGCAGTACAGGGATCGATCAGCCCCAGCATTTT.

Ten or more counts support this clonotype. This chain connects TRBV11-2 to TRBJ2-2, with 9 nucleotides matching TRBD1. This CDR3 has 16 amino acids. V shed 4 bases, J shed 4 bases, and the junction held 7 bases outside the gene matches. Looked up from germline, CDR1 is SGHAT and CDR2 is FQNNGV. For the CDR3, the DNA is TGTGCCAGCAGCTCGACCGGGACAGGGACCACCGGGGAGCTGTTTTTT. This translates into CASSSTGTGTTGELFF. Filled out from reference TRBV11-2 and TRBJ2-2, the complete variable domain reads EAGVAQSPRYKIIEKRQSVAFWCNPISGHATLYWYQQILGQGPKLLIQFQNNGVVDDSQLPKDRFSAERLKGVDSTLKIQPAKLEDSAVYLCASSSTGTGTTGELFFGEGSRLTVL.

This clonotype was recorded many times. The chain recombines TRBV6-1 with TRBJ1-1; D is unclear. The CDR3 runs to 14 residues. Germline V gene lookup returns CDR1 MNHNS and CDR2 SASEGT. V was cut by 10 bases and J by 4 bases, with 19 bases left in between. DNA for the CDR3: TGTGCCACAACCATCGGCCAGTTGAGCACTGAAGCTTTCTTT. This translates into CATTIGQLSTEAFF.

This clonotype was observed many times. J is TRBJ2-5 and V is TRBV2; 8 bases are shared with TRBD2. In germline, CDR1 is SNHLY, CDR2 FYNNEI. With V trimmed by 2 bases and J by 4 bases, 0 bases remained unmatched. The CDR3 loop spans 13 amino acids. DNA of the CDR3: TGTGCCAGCAGTGAACTAGCGGGAGAGACCCAGTACTTC. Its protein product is CASSELAGETQYF.

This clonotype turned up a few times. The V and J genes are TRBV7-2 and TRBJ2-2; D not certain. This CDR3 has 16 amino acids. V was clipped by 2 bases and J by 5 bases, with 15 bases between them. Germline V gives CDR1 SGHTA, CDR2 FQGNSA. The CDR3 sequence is CASSLMSSVTTGELFF. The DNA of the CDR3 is TGTGCCAGCAGCTTAATGTCCAGCGTTACAACCGGGGAGCTGTTTTTT.

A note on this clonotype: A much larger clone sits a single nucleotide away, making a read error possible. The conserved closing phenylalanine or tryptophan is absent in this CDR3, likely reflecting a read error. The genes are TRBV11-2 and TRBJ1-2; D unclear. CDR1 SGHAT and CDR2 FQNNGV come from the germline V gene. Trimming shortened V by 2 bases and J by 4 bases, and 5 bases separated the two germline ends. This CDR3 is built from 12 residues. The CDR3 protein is CASSLTLYGYTL. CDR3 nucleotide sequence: TGTGCCAGCAGCTTAACCCTCTATGGCTACACCCTC.

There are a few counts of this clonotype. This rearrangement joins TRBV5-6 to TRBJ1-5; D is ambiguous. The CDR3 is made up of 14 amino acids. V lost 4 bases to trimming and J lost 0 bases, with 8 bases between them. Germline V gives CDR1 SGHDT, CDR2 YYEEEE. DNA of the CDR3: TGTGCCAGCAGCCAGGTGGATAGCAATCAGCCCCAGCATTTT. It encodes CASSQVDSNQPQHF.

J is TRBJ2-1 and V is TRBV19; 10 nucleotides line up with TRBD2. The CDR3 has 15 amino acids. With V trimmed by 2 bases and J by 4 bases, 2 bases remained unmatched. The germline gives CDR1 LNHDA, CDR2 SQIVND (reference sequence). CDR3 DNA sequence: TGTGCCAGTAGTATAACACTAGCGGGATACAATGAGCAGTTCTTC. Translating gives CASSITLAGYNEQFF.

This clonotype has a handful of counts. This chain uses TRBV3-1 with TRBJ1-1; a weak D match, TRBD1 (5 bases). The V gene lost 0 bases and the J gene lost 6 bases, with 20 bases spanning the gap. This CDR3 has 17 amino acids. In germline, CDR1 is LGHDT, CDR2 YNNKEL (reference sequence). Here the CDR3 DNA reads TGTGCCAGCAGCCAAGATCCGCTTAGGGACTGGGGACCTGAAGCTTTCTTT. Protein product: CASSQDPLRDWGPEAFF.

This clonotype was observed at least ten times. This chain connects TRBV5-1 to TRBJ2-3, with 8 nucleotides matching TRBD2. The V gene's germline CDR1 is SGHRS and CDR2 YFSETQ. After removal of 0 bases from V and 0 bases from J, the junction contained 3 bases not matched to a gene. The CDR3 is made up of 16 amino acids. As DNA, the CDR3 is TGCGCCAGCAGCTTGGGGGCTAGCGGGAGCACAGATACGCAGTATTTT. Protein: CASSLGASGSTDTQYF.

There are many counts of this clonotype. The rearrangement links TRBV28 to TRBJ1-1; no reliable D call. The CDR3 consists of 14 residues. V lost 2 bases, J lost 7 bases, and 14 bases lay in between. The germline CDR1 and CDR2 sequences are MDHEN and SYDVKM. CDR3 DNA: TGTGCCAGCAGTTTAGGTGGGTCAAGAAGTGAAGCTTTCTTT. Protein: CASSLGGSRSEAFF.

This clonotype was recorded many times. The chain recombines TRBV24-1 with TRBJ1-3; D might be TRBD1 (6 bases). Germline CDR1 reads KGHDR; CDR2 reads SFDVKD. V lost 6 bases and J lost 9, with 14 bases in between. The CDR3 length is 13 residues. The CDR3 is CATSPGGRGTIYF. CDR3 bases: TGTGCCACCAGTCCCGGGGGCCGGGGCACCATATATTTT.

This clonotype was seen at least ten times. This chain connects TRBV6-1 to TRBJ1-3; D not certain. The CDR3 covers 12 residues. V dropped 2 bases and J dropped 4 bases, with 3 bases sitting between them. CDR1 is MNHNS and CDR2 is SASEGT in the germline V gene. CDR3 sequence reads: CASSEWGNTIYF. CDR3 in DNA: TGTGCCAGCAGTGAATGGGGAAACACCATATATTTT.

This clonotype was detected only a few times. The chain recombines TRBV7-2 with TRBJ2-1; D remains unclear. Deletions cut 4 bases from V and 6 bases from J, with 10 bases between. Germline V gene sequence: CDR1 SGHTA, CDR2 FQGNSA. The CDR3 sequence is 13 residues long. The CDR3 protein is CASSSYTRNEQFF. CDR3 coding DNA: TGTGCCAGCAGCTCTTACACGCGCAATGAGCAGTTCTTC.

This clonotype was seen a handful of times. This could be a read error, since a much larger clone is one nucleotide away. The chain's CDR3 is CASSLTVPYEQYF. CDR3 nucleotide sequence: TGTGCCAGCAGCTTAACCGTTCCCTACGAGCAGTACTTC. The chain has TRBV7-2 and TRBJ2-7, with D unresolved. CDR1 and CDR2 from the germline V gene are SGHTA and FQGNSA. Trimming took off 2 bases at V and 2 bases at J, with 7 bases between the two ends. The CDR3 contains 13 residues.

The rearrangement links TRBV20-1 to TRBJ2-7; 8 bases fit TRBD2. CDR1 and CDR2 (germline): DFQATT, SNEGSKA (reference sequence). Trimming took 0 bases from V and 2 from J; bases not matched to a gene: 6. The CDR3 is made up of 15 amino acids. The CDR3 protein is CSARDPLAGTYEQYF. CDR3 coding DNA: TGCAGTGCTAGAGATCCCCTAGCGGGTACCTACGAGCAGTACTTC.

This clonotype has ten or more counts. The CDR3 spells CASSLNGGLYYTF. The CDR3 region has the DNA TGTGCCAGCAGCCTAAACGGGGGACTTTACTACACCTTC. This chain uses TRBV11-2 with TRBJ1-2; a possible D gene is TRBD1 (5 bases). Germline CDR1 is SGHAT and CDR2 is FQNNGV. CDR3 length equals 13 residues. Trimming stripped 5 bases from V and 10 bases from J, with 17 bases between.

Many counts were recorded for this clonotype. The CDR3 loop is CASSLLRIFMTDTQYF. In DNA, the CDR3 is TGTGCCAGCAGCCTTCTTCGCATATTCATGACAGATACGCAGTATTTT. V and J are TRBV7-8 and TRBJ2-3; the D is unclear. The length of the CDR3 is 16 residues. Per the germline V gene, CDR1 is SGHVS and CDR2 is FQNEAQ. V was clipped by 5 bases and J by 3 bases, with 18 bases between them.